What follows describes a single TCR beta chain. The data were produced by immunoSEQ multiplex PCR, yet TCRdb's version contains in-frame clones alone and is incomplete. Among about 56,000 clones listed, roughly 87% were seen once. The CDR3 sequence is 14 residues long. V gave up 4 bases and J gave up 1 base; unmatched junction bases: 4. Germline CDR1 and CDR2: MNHEY and SVGEGT. This entry comes from a study of blood T cell repertoires in COVID-19. Across the study: COVID-19 samples from acute and convalescent phases originated in the United States, Italy and Spain. From T cells, B-cell-depleted T cells, or PBMCs came the material, which was cDNA or gDNA.

Seattle's cohort entered during active infection and was followed longitudinally. The sequenced sample consisted of peripheral blood. The gene calls are TRBV6-2 or TRBV6-3 and TRBJ2-7, with TRBD1 matching over 7 bases. This clonotype originated in a woman aged 55-70 years with COVID-19, enrolled during active disease. In nucleotides, the CDR3 is TGTGCCAGCAGTTCCCAGGACAGGTCCTACGAGCAGTACTTC. Residues: CASSSQDRSYEQYF.